The entry below describes one T cell receptor beta chain. Its antigen is unidentified. These data belong to a study of T cells after yellow fever vaccination. Study-wide findings and caveats: Post-booster repertoires again held most primary-vaccination clones (about 96% CD4, over 80% CD8).

Each CDR3 protein is one row after TCRdb ran MiXCR on the 5' RACE reads. The table lists around 100,000 distinct CDR3 sequences, roughly 8.4% of them singletons. The junction had 12 bases not matched to a gene; V was cut back by 5 bases and J by 2 bases. CDR3 length: 16 residues. Germline values: CDR1 SGHTA, CDR2 FQGNSA. The TCR sequence derives from a man aged 30 to 39 who received the YFV17D yellow fever vaccine. The chain combines TRBV7-2 with TRBJ2-7; 7 bases line up with TRBD2. Sequenced here: CD8+ T cells sorted from PBMCs, sampled 45 days after the yellow fever booster vaccination. The CDR3 loop reads CASSPLARGFAYEQYF. CDR3 DNA sequence: TGTGCCAGCAGCCCACTAGCGAGGGGTTTTGCCTACGAGCAGTACTTC.